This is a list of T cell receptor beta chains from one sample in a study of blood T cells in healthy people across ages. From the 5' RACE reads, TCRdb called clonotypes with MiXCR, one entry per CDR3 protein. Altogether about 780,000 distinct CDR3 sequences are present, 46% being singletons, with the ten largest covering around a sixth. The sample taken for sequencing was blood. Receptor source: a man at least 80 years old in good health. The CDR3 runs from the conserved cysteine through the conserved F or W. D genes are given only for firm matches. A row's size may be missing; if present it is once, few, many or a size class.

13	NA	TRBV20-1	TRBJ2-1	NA	CSAREGNYNEQFF	TGCAGTGCTAGAGAAGGAAATTACAATGAGCAGTTCTTC
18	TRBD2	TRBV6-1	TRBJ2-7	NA	CASRDDALAGGPNYEQYF	TGTGCCAGCAGAGACGACGCCCTAGCGGGAGGGCCAAACTACGAGCAGTACTTC
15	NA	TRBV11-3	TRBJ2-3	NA	CASSKTDLSTDTQYF	TGTGCCAGCAGCAAGACAGATTTAAGCACAGATACGCAGTATTTT
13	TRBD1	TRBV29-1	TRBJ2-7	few	CSVGGQGSYEQYF	TGCAGCGTTGGGGGACAGGGCTCCTACGAGCAGTACTTC
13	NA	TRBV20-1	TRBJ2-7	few	CSAARGSPLEQYF	TGCAGTGCCGCCCGAGGGTCCCCCCTCGAGCAGTACTTC
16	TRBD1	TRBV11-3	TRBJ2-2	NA	CASSSAGGLSGGELFF	TGTGCCAGCAGCTCCGCAGGGGGCCTGAGCGGCGGGGAGCTGTTTTTT
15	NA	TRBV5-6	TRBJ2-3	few	CASSDFGGTTDTQYF	TGTGCCAGCAGCGATTTTGGCGGAACCACAGATACGCAGTATTTT
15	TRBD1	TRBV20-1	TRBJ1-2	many	CSAREPTGTLAGYTF	TGCAGTGCTAGAGAGCCGACAGGGACCCTGGCTGGCTACACCTTC
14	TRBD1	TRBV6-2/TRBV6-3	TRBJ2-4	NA	CATSQDRAKNIQYF	TGTGCCACCTCTCAGGACAGGGCCAAAAACATTCAGTACTTC
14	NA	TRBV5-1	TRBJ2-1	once	CASSPDLLEGEQFF	TGCGCCAGCAGCCCAGACCTACTAGAGGGGGAGCAGTTCTTC
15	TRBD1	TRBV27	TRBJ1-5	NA	CASSLDRAEGQPQHF	TGTGCCAGCAGTTTGGACAGGGCGGAAGGGCAGCCCCAGCATTTT
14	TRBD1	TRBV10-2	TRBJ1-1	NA	CASSEPGQYTEAFF	TGCGCCAGCAGTGAGCCGGGACAGTACACTGAAGCTTTCTTT
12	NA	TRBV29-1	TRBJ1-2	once	CSVLEGDYSYTF	TGCAGCGTTCTTGAGGGAGACTATAGCTACACCTTC
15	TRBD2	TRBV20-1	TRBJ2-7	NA	CSARSPAGAPNEQYF	TGCAGTGCTAGATCACCAGCGGGAGCTCCCAATGAGCAGTACTTC
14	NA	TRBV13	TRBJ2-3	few	CASSLAGAADTQYF	TGTGCCAGCAGCTTAGCGGGGGCCGCGGATACGCAGTATTTT
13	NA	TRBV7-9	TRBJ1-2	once	CASSLSQGPLNTF	TGTGCCAGCAGCTTAAGTCAAGGCCCGCTCAACACCTTC
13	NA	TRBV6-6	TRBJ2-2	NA	CASSFIITGELFF	TGTGCCAGCAGTTTCATAATCACCGGGGAGCTGTTTTTT
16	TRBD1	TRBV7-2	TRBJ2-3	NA	CASSPLGQGATDTQYF	TGTGCCAGCAGCCCCCTTGGACAGGGGGCAACAGATACGCAGTATTTT
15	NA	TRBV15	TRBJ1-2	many	CATSRVGRVDYGYTF	TGTGCCACCAGCAGAGTCGGCAGGGTGGACTATGGCTACACCTTC
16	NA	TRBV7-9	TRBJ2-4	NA	CASSLRGGTTTDIQYF	TGTGCCAGCAGCTTGAGGGGGGGCACCACCACGGACATTCAGTACTTC
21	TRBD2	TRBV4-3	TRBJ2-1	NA	CASSQRWERASGWSNYNEQFF	TGCGCCAGCAGCCAACGCTGGGAGCGGGCTAGCGGGTGGTCTAACTACAATGAGCAGTTCTTC
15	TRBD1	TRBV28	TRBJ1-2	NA	CASSFGTGFGYGYTF	TGTGCCAGCAGTTTCGGGACAGGATTTGGCTATGGCTACACCTTC